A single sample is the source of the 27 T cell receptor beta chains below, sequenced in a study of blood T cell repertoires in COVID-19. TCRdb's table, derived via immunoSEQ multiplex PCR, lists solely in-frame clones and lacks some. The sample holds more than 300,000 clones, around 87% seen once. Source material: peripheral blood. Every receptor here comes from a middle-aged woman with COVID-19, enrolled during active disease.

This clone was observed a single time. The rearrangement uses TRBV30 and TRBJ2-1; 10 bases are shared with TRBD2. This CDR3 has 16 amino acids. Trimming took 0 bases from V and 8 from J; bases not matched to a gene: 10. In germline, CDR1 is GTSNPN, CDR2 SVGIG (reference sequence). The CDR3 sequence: CAWSVGVSSGSYEQFF. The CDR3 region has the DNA TGTGCCTGGAGTGTAGGGGTGTCTAGCGGGAGTTATGAGCAGTTCTTC.

CDR3 DNA: TGTGCCAGCAGCCCGAAGACTAGCGGGGCCACAGATACGCAGTATTTT. Encoded protein: CASSPKTSGATDTQYF. The chain combines TRBV5-6 with TRBJ2-3; 11 bases are a match to TRBD2. Germline CDR1 and CDR2: SGHDT and YYEEEE. The CDR3 extends over 16 amino acids. V was clipped by 4 bases and J by 2 bases; unmatched bases: 6.

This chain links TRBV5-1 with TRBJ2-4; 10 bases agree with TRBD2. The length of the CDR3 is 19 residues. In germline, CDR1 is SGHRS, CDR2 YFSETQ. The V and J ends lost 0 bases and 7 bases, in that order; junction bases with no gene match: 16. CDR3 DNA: TGCGCCAGCAGCTTGGAGCTAGCGGGAGTCGGGGGTAGTAGGAACATTCAGTACTTC. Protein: CASSLELAGVGGSRNIQYF.

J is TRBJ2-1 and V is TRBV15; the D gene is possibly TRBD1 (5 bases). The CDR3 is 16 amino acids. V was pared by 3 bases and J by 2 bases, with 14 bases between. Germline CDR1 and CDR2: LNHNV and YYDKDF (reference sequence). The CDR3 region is CATSSLGAQAYNEQFF. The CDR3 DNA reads TGTGCCACCAGCAGCCTAGGGGCGCAAGCCTACAATGAGCAGTTCTTC.

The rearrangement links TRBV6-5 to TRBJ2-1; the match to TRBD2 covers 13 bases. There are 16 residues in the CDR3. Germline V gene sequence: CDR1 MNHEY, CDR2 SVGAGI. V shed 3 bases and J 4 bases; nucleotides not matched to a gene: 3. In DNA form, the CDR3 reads TGTGCCAGCAGTTATCCGGGACTAGCGGGATACAATGAGCAGTTCTTC. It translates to CASSYPGLAGYNEQFF.

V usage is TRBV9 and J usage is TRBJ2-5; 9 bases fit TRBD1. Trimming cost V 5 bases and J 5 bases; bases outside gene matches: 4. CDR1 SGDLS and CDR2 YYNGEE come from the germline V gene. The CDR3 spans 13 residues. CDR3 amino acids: CASRPGQGETQYF. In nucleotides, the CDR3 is TGTGCCAGCAGACCGGGACAGGGTGAGACCCAGTACTTC. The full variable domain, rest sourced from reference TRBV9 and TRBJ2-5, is DSGVTQTPKHLITATGQRVTLRCSPRSGDLSVYWYQQSLDQGLQFLIQYYNGEERAKGNILERFSAQQFPDLHSELNLSSLELGDSALYFCASRPGQGETQYFGPGTRLLVL.

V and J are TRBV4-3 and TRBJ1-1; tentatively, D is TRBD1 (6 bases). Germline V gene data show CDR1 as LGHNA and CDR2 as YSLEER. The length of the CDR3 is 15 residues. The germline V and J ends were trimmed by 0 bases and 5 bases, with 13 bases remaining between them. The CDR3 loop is CASSQDRGAGTEAFF. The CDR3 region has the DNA TGCGCCAGCAGCCAAGATCGGGGGGCTGGGACTGAAGCTTTCTTT.

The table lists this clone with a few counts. CDR3 DNA sequence: TGTGCCAGCAGCCCCAGGTCGGGGGGTCACGGCGAGCAGTACTTC. It yields the protein CASSPRSGGHGEQYF. The chain combines TRBV13 with TRBJ2-7; 7 bases line up with TRBD2. Germline CDR1 is PRHDT and CDR2 is FYEKMQ (reference sequence). V shed 5 bases and J 6 bases; nucleotides not matched to a gene: 13. The CDR3 sequence is 15 residues long.

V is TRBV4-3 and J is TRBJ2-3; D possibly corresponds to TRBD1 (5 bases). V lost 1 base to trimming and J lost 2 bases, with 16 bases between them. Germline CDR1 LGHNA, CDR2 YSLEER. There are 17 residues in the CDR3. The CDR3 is CASSQAGKGPPTDTQYF. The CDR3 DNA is TGCGCCAGCAGCCAAGCCGGAAAGGGGCCCCCCACAGATACGCAGTATTTT.

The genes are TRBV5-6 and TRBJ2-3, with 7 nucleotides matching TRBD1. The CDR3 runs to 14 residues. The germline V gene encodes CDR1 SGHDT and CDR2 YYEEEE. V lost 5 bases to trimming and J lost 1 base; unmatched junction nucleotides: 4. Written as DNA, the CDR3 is TGTGCCAGCAGACGACAGGGTGGCACAGATACGCAGTATTTT. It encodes CASRRQGGTDTQYF.

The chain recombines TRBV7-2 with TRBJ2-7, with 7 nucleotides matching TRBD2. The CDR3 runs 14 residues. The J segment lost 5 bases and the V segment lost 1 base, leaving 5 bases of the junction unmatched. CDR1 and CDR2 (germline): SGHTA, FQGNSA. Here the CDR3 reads CASSLGSSGNEQYF. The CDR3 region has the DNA TGTGCCAGCAGCTTAGGATCTAGCGGAAACGAGCAGTACTTC.

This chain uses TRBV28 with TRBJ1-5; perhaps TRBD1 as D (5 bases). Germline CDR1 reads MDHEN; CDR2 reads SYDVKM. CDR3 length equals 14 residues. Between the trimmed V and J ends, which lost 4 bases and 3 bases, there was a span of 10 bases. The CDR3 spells CASSYGHHNQPQHF. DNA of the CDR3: TGTGCCAGCAGTTACGGACATCACAATCAGCCCCAGCATTTT. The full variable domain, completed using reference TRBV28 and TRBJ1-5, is DVKVTQSSRYLVKRTGEKVFLECVQDMDHENMFWYRQDPGLGLRLIYFSYDVKMKEKGDIPEGYSVSREKKERFSLILESASTNQTSMYLCASSYGHHNQPQHFGDGTRLSIL.

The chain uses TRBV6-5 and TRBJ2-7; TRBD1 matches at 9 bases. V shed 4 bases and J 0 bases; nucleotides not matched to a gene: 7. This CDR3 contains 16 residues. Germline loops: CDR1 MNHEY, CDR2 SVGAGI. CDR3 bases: TGTGCCAGCAGTTCCGCCCGGGGACAGGGCTCCTACGAGCAGTACTTC. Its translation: CASSSARGQGSYEQYF.

The CDR3 nucleotides are TGTGCCAGCAGCACTGAGAAACTGGACAGGGGAGGTTTATGGGAGGCCAACGTCCTGACTTTC. This sequence encodes CASSTEKLDRGGLWEANVLTF. V gene TRBV6-7 combines with J gene TRBJ2-6, with 9 positions matching TRBD1. TRBV6-7 has ORF status, its function being uncertain. The CDR3 consists of 21 residues. The V segment lost 6 bases and the J segment 6 bases; nucleotides outside the gene matches: 24.

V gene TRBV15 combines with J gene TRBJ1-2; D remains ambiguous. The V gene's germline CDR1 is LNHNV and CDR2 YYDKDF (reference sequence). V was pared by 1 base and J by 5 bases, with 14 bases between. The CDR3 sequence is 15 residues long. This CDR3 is CATSRVQEGRYGYTF. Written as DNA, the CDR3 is TGTGCCACCAGCAGAGTGCAGGAGGGAAGATATGGCTACACCTTC.

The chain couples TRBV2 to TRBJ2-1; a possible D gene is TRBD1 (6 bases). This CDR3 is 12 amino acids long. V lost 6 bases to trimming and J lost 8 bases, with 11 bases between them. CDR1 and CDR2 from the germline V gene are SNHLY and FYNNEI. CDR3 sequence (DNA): TGTGCCAGCAGGGTCTACAGGGATGAGCAGTTCTTC. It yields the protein CASRVYRDEQFF.

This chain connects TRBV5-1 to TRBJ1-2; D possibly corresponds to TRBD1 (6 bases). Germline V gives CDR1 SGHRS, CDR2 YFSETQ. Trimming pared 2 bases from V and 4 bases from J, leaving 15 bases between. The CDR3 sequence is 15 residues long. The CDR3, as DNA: TGCGCCAGCAGCTTAGGACAGTTTTTAGGCTATGGCTACACCTTC. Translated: CASSLGQFLGYGYTF.

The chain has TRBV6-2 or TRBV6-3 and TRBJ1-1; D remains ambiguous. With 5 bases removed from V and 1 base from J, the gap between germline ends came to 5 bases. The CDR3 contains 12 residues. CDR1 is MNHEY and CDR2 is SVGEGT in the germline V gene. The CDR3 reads CASSRQNTEAFF. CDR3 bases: TGTGCCAGCAGTAGACAGAACACTGAAGCTTTCTTT.

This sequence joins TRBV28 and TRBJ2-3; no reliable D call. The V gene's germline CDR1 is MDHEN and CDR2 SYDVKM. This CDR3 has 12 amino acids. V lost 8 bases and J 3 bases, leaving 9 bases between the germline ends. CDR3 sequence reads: CASLAVTDTQYF. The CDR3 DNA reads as TGTGCCAGCCTGGCAGTTACAGATACGCAGTATTTT. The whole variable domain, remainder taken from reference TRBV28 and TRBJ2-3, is DVKVTQSSRYLVKRTGEKVFLECVQDMDHENMFWYRQDPGLGLRLIYFSYDVKMKEKGDIPEGYSVSREKKERFSLILESASTNQTSMYLCASLAVTDTQYFGPGTRLTVL.

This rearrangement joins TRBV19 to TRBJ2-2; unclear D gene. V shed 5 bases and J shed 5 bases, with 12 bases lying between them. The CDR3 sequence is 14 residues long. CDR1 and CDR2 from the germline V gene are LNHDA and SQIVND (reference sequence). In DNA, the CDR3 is TGTGCCAGTAGTCCCTTTGAGCGAACCGGGGAGCTGTTTTTT. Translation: CASSPFERTGELFF.

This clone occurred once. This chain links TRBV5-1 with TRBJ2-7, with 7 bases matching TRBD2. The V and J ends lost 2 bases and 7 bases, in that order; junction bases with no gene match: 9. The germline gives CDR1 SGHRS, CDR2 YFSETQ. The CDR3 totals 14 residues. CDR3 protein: CASSFFSRGDEQYF. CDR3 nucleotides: TGCGCCAGCAGCTTCTTCTCTCGGGGGGATGAGCAGTACTTC.

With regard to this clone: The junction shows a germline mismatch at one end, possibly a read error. CDR3 protein: CAWSVDRDIGIGF. CDR3 nucleotide sequence: TGTGCCTGGAGTGTGGACAGGGACATTGGTATTGGCTTT. The chain employs TRBV30 and TRBJ1-6; 8 bases fit TRBD1. This CDR3 region has 13 residues. The germline V gene has CDR1 GTSNPN and CDR2 SVGIG (reference sequence).

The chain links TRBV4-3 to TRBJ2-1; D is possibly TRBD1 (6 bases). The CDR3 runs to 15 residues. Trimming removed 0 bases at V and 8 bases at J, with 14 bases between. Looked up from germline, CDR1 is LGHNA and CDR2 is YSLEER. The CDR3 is CASSQDNRAGDEQFF. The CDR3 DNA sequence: TGCGCCAGCAGCCAAGATAACAGGGCAGGCGATGAGCAGTTCTTC.

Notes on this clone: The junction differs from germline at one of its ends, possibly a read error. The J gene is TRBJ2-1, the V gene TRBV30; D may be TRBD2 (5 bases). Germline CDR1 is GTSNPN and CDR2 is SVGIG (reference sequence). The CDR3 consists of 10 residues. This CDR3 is CALGAPRGVF. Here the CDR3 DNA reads TGTGCCTTGGGAGCCCCCCGTGGAGTCTTC.

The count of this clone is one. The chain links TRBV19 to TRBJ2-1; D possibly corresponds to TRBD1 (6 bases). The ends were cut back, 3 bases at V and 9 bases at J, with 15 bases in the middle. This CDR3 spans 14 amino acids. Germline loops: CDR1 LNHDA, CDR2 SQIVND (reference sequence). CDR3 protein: CASSILGARSEQFF. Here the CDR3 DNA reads TGTGCCAGTAGTATCCTGGGGGCGCGGAGTGAGCAGTTCTTC.

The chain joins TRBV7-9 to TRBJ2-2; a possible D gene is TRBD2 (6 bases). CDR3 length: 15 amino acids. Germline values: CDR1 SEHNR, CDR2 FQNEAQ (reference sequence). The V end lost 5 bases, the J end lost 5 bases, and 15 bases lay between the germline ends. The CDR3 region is CASSPRPGGTGELFF. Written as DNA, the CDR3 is TGTGCCAGCAGCCCTCGGCCCGGAGGGACCGGGGAGCTGTTTTTT.

CDR3 protein: CASRLDGTGERWYGYTF. DNA for the CDR3: TGTGCCAGCAGACTGGACGGGACAGGGGAAAGGTGGTATGGCTACACCTTC. The chain recombines TRBV27 with TRBJ1-2; 10 bases line up with TRBD1. The CDR3 contains 17 residues. V gave up 6 bases and J gave up 5 bases; unmatched junction bases: 15. Per germline, CDR1 MNHEY and CDR2 SMNVEV (reference sequence).